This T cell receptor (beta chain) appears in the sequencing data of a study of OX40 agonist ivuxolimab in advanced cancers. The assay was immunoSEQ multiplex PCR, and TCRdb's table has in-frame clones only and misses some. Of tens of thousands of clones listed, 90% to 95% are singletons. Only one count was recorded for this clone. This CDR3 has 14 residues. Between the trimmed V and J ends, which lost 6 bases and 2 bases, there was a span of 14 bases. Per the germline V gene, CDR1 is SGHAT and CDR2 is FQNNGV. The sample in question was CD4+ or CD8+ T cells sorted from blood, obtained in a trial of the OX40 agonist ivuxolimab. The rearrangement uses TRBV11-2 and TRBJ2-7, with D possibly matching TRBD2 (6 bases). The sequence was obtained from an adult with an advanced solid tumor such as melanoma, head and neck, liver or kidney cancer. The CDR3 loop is CASRTPTSPYEQYF. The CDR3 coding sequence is TGTGCCAGCAGAACACCGACTAGTCCCTACGAGCAGTACTTC.